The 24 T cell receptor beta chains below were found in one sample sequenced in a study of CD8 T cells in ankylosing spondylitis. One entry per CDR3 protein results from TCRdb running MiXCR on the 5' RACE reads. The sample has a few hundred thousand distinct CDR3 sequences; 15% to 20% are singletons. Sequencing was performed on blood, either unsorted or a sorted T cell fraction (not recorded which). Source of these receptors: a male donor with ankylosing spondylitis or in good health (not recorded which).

The CDR3 spells CASSQGEAGRIHPDTQYF. For the CDR3, the DNA is TGTGCCAGCAGCCAAGGGGAAGCAGGGAGAATACACCCAGATACGCAGTATTTT. The gene calls are TRBV4-2 and TRBJ2-3; D assignment may be TRBD1 or TRBD2 (5 bases each). V shed 1 base and J shed 4 bases, with 21 bases lying between them. Per the germline V gene, CDR1 is LGHNA and CDR2 is YNFKEQ. The CDR3 spans 18 residues.

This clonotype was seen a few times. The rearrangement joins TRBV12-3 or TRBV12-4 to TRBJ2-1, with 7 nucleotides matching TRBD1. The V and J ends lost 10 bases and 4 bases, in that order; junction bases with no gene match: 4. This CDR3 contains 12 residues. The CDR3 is CATMTGYNEQFF. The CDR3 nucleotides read TGTGCCACCATGACAGGGTACAATGAGCAGTTCTTC.

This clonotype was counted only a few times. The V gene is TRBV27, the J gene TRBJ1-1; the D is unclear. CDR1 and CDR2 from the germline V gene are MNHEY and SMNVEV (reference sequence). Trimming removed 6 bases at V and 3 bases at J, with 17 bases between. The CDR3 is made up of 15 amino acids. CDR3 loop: CASRLGPAVYTEAFF. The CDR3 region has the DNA TGTGCCAGCAGGCTAGGCCCCGCCGTCTACACTGAAGCTTTCTTT.

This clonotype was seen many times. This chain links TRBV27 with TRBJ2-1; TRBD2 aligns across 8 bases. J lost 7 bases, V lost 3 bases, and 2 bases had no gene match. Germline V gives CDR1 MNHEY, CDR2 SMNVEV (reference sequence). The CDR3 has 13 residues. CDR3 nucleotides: TGTGCCAGCAGTTTGAGCGGGAGTAATGAGCAGTTCTTC. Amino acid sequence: CASSLSGSNEQFF.

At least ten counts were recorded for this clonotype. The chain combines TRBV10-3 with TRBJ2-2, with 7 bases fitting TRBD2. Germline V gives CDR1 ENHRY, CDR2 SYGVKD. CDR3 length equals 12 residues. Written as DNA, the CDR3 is TGTGGGATGGGGACTACCACCGGGGAGCTGTTTTTT. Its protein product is CGMGTTTGELFF.

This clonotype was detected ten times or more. The CDR3, as DNA: TGCAGCGGGGGACGGACACTCACCTACGAGCAGTACTTC. Its translation: CSGGRTLTYEQYF. The rearrangement uses TRBV29-1 and TRBJ2-7, with D perhaps matching TRBD1 or TRBD2 (5 bases each). Germline lookup yields CDR1 SQVTM and CDR2 ANQGSEA. V lost 7 bases to trimming and J lost 2 bases, with 15 bases between them. The CDR3 extends over 13 amino acids.

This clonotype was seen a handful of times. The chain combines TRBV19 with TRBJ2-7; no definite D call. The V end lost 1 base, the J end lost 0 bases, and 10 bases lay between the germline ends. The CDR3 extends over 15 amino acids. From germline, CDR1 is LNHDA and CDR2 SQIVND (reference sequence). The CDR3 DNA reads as TGTGCCAGTAGTATAGCTGGGGATGTCTCCTACGAGCAGTACTTC. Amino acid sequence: CASSIAGDVSYEQYF.

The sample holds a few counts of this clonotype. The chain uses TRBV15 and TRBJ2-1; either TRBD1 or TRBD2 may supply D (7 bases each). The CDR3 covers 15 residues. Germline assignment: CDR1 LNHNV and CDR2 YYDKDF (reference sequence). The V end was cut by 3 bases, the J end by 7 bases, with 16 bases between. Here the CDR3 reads CATSRAQGEGNEQFF. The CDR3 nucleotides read TGTGCCACCAGCAGGGCTCAGGGGGAGGGGAATGAGCAGTTCTTC.

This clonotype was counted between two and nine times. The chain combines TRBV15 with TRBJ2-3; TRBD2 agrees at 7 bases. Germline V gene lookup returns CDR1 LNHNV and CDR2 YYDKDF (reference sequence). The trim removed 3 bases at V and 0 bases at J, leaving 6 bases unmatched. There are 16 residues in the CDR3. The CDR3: CATSSRLAASTDTQYF. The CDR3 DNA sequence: TGTGCCACCAGCAGTCGACTAGCAGCCAGCACAGATACGCAGTATTTT.

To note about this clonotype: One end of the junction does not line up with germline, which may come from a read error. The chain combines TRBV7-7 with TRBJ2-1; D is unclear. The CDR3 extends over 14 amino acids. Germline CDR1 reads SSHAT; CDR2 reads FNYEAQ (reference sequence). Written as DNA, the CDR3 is TGTGCTAGCAGCAGTGCCTTGGGCAACAATGAGCAGTTCTTC. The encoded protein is CASSSALGNNEQFF. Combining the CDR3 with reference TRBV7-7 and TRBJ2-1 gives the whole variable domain GAGVSQSPRYKVTKRGQDVTLRCDPISSHATLYWYQQALGQGPEFLTYFNYEAQPDKSGLPSDRFSAERPEGSISTLTIQRTEQRDSAMYRCASSSALGNNEQFFGPGTRLTVL.

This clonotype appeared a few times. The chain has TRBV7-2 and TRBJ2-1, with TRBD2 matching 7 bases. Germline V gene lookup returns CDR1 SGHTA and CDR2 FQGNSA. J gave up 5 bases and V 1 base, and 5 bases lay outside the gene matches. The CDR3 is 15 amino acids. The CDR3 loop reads CASSLVSSGNNEQFF. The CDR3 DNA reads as TGTGCCAGCAGCTTAGTGTCTAGCGGCAACAATGAGCAGTTCTTC.

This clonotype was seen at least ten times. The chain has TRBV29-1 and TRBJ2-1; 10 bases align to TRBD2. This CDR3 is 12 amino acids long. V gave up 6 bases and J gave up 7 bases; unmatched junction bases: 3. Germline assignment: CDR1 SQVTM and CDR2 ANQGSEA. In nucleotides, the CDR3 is TGCAGCGTGGGACTAGCGCAAAATGAGCAGTTCTTC. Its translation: CSVGLAQNEQFF.

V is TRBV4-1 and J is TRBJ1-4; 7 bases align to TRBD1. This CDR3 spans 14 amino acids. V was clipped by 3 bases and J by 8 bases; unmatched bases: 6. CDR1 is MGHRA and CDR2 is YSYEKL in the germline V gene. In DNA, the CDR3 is TGCGCCAGCAGCCAGAGGCAGGGGGAGGAAAAACTGTTTTTT. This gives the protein CASSQRQGEEKLFF.

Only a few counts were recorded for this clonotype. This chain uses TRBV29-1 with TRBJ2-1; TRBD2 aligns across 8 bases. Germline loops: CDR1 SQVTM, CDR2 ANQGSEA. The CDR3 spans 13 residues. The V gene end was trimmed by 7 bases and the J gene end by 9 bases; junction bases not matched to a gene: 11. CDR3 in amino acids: CSGSGTSVAEQFF. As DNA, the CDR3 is TGCAGCGGCTCCGGGACTAGTGTAGCTGAGCAGTTCTTC.

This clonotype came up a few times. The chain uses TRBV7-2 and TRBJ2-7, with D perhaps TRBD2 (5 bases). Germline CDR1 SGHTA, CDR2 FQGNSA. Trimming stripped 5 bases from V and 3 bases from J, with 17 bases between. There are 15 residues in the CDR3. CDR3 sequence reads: CASSPILARGYEQYF. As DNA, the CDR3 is TGTGCCAGCAGCCCCATTCTTGCACGGGGCTACGAGCAGTACTTC. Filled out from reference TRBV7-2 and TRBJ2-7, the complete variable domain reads GAGVSQSPSNKVTEKGKDVELRCDPISGHTALYWYRQSLGQGLEFLIYFQGNSAPDKSGLPSDRFSAERTGGSVSTLTIQRTQQEDSAVYLCASSPILARGYEQYFGPGTRLTVT.

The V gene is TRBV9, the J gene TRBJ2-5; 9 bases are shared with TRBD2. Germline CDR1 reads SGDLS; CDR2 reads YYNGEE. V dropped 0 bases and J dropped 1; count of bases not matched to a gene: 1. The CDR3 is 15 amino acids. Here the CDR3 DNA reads TGTGCCAGCAGCGTAGGGGGACTAGCCCAAGAGACCCAGTACTTC. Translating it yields CASSVGGLAQETQYF.

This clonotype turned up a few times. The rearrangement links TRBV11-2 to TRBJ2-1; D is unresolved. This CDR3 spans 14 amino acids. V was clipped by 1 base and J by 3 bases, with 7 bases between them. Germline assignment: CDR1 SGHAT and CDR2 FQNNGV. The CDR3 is CASSLVKGYNEQFF. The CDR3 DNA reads TGTGCCAGCAGCTTAGTGAAGGGCTACAATGAGCAGTTCTTC.

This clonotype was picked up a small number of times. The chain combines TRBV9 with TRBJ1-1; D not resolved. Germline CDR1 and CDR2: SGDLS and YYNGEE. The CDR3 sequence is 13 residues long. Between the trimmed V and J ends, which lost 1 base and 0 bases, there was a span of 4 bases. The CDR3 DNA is TGTGCCAGCAGCGTAAGGGTGAACACTGAAGCTTTCTTT. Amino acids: CASSVRVNTEAFF.

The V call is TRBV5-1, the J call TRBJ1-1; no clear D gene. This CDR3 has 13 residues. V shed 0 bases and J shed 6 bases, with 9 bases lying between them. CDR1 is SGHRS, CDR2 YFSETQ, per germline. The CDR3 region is CASSLEGSAEAFF. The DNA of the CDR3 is TGCGCCAGCAGCTTGGAGGGTTCTGCTGAAGCTTTCTTT.

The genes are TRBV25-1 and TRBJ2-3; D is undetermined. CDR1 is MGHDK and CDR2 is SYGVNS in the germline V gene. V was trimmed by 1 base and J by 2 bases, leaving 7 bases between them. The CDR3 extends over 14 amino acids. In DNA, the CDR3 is TGTGCCAGCAGTGAATCGAGTTACACAGATACGCAGTATTTT. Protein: CASSESSYTDTQYF.

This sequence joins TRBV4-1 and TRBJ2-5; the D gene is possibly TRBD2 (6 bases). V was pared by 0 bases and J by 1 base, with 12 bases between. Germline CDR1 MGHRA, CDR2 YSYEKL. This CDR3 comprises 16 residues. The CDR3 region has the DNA TGCGCCAGCAGCCAAGAGTTCGGGACTCTCCAAGAGACCCAGTACTTC. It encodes CASSQEFGTLQETQYF.

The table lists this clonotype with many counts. In nucleotides, the CDR3 is TGTGCCAGCAGCGTCTTCCAGACGGGGCATTCACCCCTCCACTTT. Protein product: CASSVFQTGHSPLHF. The chain recombines TRBV9 with TRBJ1-6; weak D call: TRBD1 (5 bases). Germline values: CDR1 SGDLS, CDR2 YYNGEE. Trimming took off 2 bases at V and 8 bases at J, with 14 bases between the two ends. The CDR3 runs to 15 residues.

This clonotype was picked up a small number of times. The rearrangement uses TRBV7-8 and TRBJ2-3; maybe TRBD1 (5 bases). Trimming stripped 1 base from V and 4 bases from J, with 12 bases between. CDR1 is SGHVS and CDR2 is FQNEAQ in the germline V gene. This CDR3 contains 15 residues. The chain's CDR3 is CASSLEVGRADTQYF. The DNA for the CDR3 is TGTGCCAGCAGCTTAGAGGTTGGCAGGGCAGATACGCAGTATTTT.

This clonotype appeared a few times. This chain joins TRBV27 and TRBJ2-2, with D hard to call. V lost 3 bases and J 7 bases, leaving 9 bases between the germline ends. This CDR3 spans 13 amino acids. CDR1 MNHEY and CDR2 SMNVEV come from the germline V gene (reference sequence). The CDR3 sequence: CASSFTAGGELFF. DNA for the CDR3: TGTGCCAGCAGTTTTACAGCTGGCGGGGAGCTGTTTTTT.